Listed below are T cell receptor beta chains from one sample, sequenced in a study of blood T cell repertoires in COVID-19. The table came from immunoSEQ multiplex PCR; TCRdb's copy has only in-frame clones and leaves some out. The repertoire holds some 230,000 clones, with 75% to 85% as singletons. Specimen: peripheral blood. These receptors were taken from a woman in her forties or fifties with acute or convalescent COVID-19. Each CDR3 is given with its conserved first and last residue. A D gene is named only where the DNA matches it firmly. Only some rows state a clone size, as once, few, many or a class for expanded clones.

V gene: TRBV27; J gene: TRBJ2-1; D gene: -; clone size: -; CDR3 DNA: TGTGCCAGCAGTTTGGGTGGGGAGTACAATGAGCAGTTCTTC; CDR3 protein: CASSLGGEYNEQFF
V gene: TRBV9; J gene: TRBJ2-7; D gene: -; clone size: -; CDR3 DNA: TGTGCCAGCAGCGAGCGATTAGGATCGAACGAGCAGTACTTC; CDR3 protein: CASSERLGSNEQYF
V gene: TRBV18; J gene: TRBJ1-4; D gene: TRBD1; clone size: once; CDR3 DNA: TGTGCCAGCTCACCCGGACAGGGCGTTAATGAAAAACTGTTTTTT; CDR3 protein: CASSPGQGVNEKLFF
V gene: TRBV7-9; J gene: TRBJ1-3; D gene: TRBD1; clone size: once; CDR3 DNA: TGTGCCAATGACAGGGGGCCGGGAAACACCATATATTTT; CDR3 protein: CANDRGPGNTIYF
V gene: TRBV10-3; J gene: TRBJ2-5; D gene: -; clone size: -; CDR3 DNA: TGTGCCATCAGTGAGTCGAACCCAGGGTCAAGGGAGACCCAGTACTTC; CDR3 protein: CAISESNPGSRETQYF
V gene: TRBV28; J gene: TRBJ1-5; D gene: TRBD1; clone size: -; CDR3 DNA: TGTGCCAGCAGAGGACAGGGGTTTCAGCCCCAGCATTTT; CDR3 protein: CASRGQGFQPQHF
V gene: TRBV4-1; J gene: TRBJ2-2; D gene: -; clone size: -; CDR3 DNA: TGCGCCAGCAGCCAAGCCCTAGGAGGGCCCGGGGAGCTGTTTTTT; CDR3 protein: CASSQALGGPGELFF
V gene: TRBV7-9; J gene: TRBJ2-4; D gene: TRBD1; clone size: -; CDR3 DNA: TGTGCCAGCAGCCCCCGGGACAGGGTTTCGGTAGCCAAAAACATTCAGTACTTC; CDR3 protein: CASSPRDRVSVAKNIQYF
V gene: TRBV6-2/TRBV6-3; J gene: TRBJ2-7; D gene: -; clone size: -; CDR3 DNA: TGTGCCAGCAGTTCTCCAGGGGCTGGGTCCTACGAGCAGTACTTC; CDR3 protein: CASSSPGAGSYEQYF
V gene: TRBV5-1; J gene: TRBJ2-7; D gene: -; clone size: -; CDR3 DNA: TGCGCCAGCAGCACAAACCGGGACAACACGCTTCGGCTGTACTTC; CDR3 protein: CASSTNRDNTLRLYF
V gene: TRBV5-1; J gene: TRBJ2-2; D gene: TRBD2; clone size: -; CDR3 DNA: TGCGCCAGCAGCTGGACGGATACGAGCGGGAGGGCCCCCGGGGAGCTGTTTTTT; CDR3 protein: CASSWTDTSGRAPGELFF
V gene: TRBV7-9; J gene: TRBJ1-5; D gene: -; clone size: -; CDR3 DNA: TGTGCCAGCAGCTTAGACAGTGCCGGGACATTGGGTCAGCCCCAGCATTTT; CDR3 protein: CASSLDSAGTLGQPQHF
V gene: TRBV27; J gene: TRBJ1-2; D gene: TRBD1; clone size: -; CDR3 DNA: TGTGCCAGCAGTTTGACAGGGCCACCGGGGGGGGGCTACACCTTC; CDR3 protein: CASSLTGPPGGGYTF
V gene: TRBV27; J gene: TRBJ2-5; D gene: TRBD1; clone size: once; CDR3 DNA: TGTGCCAGCAGTCCCCATAACGACAGGGGGAGGGGAGAGACCCAGTACTTC; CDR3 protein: CASSPHNDRGRGETQYF
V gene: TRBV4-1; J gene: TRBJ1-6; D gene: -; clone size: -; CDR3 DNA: TGCGCCAGCAGCCAGGAAACAGCTTCACCCCTCCACTTT; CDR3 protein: CASSQETASPLHF
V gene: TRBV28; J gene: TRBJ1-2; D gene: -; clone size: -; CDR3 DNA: TGTGCCAGCACCATGCGGGTACAAGTTGATGGCTACACCTTC; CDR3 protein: CASTMRVQVDGYTF
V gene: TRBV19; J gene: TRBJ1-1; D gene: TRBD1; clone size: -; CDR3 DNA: TGTGCCAGTAGAAAGGGGGCTAACACTGAAGCTTTCTTT; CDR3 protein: CASRKGANTEAFF
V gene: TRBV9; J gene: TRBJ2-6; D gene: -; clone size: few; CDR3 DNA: TGTGCCAGCAGCGCAGATTTCTCTGGGGCCAACGTCCTGACTTTC; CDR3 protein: CASSADFSGANVLTF
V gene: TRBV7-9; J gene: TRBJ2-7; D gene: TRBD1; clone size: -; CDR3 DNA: TGTGCCAGCAATGATGACAGGGGCTACGAGCAGTACTTC; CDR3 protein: CASNDDRGYEQYF
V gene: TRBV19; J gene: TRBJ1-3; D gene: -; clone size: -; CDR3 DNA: TGTGCCAGTGGACAGCTTACCTCTGGAAACACCATATATTTT; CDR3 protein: CASGQLTSGNTIYF
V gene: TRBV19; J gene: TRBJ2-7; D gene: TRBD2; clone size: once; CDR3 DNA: TGTGCCAGTAGTATAGATGGGAGGGCAGACGAGCAGTACTTC; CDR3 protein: CASSIDGRADEQYF
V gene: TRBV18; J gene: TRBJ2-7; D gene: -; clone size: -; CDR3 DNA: TGTGCCAGCTCACCACCGGTTCCTACAGGGAACTACGAGCAGTACTTC; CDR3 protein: CASSPPVPTGNYEQYF
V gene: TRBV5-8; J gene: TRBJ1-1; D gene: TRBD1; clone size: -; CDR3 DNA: TGTGCCAGCAGGCCGACAGGGGATAACACTGAAGCTTTCTTT; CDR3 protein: CASRPTGDNTEAFF
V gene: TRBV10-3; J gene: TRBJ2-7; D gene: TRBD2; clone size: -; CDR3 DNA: TGTGCCATCAGGGACACCACCGGGACTAGCGTTTACGAGCAGTACTTC; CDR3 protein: CAIRDTTGTSVYEQYF
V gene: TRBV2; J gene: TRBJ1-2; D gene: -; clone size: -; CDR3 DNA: TGTGCCAGCAGTGCGGAGACGGTGTATGGCTACACCTTC; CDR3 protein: CASSAETVYGYTF
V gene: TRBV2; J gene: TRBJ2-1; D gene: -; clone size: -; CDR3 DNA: TGTGCCAGCAGGGTCCAAGGACTGTTAAGCAATGAGCAGTTCTTC; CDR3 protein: CASRVQGLLSNEQFF
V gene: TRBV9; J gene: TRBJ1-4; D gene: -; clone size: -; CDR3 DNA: TGTGCCAGCAGCCCCAGACAGGCAACTAATGAAAAACTGTTTTTT; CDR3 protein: CASSPRQATNEKLFF
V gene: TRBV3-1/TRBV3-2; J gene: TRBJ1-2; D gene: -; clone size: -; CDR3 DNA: TGTGCCAGCAGCCAAGCGGGGATTGTGGACTATGGCTACACCTTC; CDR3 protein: CASSQAGIVDYGYTF
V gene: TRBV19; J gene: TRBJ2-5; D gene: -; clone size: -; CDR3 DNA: TGTGCCAGTAGTCCTACAGGGCCCGTCCAAGAGACCCAGTACTTC; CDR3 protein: CASSPTGPVQETQYF
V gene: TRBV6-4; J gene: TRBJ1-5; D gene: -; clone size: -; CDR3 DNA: TGTGCCAGCAGTTTAAGACAGCAACAGCCCCAGCATTTT; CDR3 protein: CASSLRQQQPQHF
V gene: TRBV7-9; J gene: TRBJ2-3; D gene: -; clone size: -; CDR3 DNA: TGTGCCAGCAGCCCCAGGGAAGGGGCAGATACGCAGTATTTT; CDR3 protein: CASSPREGADTQYF
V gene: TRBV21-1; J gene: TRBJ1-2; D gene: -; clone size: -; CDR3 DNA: TGTGCCAGCAGCAAACGGCAGGGGGCCCATGGCTACACCTTC; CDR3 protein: CASSKRQGAHGYTF
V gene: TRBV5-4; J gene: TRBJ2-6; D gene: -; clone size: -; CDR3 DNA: TGTGCCAGCAGCATCCTGGACAGTGGCTCTGGGGCCAACGTCCTGACTTTC; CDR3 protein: CASSILDSGSGANVLTF
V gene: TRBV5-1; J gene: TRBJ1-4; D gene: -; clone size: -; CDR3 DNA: TGCGCCAGTACTATTACGCCGAATGAAAAACTGTTTTTT; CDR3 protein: CASTITPNEKLFF
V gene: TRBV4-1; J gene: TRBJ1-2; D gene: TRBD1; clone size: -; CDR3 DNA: TGCGCCAGCAGCCAAGATCCCCGGGACAGCTATGGCTACACCTTC; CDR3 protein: CASSQDPRDSYGYTF
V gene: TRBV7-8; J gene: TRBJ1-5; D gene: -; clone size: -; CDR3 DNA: TGTGCCAGCAGCTTAGCGCTCTCGGGGAAGTCTCTTAATCAGCCCCAGCATTTT; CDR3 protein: CASSLALSGKSLNQPQHF
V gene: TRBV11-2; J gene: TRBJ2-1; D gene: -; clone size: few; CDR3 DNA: TGTGCCAGCAGCCTGGAAGGGGCCTACAATGAGCAGTTCTTC; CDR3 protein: CASSLEGAYNEQFF
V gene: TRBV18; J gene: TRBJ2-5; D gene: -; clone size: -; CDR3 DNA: TGTGCCAGCTCAGACCCGGGGGGCCGAGAGACCCAGTACTTC; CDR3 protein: CASSDPGGRETQYF
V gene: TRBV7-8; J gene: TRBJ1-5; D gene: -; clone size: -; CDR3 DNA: TGTGCCAGCAGCTTATCGTCCATGACAAATCAGCCCCAGCATTTT; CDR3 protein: CASSLSSMTNQPQHF
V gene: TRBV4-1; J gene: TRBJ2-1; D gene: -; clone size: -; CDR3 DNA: TGCGCCAGCAGCCAGGATGACAGGCGCAATGAGCAGTTCTTC; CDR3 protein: CASSQDDRRNEQFF
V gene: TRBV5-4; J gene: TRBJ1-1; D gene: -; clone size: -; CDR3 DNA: TGTGCCAGCAGCTTGGATGCAGGGAGGGCTTTCTTT; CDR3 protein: CASSLDAGRAFF
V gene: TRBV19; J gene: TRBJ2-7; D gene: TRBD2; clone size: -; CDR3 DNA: TGTGCCAGTACCCCCAGGACTAGCGGGGGCCTCATCACCTACGAGCAGTACTTC; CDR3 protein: CASTPRTSGGLITYEQYF
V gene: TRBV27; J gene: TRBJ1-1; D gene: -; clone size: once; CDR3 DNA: TGTGCCAGCAGTTTTTCTGCAGGTGAAGCTTTCTTT; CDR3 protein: CASSFSAGEAFF
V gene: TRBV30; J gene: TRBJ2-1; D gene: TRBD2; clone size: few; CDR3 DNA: TGTGCCTGGGGCTCCGGGACTAGAATCAACAATGAGCAGTTCTTC; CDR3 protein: CAWGSGTRINNEQFF
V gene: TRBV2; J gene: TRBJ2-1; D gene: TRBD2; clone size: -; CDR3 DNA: TGTGCCAGCGTCCAGCGGGAGTGGTATGAGCAGTTCTTC; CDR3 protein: CASVQREWYEQFF
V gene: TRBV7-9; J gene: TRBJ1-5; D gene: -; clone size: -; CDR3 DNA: TGTGCCAGCAGCTTAGCAGGGACAAATCAGCCCCAGCATTTT; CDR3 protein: CASSLAGTNQPQHF
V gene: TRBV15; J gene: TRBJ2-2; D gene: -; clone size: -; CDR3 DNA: TGTGCCACCAGCAGAGATCTGACCGGGGAGCTGTTTTTT; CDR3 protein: CATSRDLTGELFF
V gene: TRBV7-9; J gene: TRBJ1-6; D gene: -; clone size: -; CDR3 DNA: TGTGCCAGCAGCTTAGACAGCTCTGGGTCACCCCTCCACTTT; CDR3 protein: CASSLDSSGSPLHF
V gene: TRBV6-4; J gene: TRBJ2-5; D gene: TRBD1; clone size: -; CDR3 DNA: TGTGCCAGCAGTGCCAGGGACAGGGGAGTTTGGGAGACCCAGTACTTC; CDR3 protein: CASSARDRGVWETQYF
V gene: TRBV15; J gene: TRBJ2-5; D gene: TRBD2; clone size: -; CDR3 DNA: TGTGCCACCAGCAGAGGTCTAGCGGGGTTGGGCCAAGAGACCCAGTACTTC; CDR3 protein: CATSRGLAGLGQETQYF
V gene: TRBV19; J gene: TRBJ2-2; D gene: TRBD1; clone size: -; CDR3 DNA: TGTGCCAGTAGTCCAAGACAGGGCTTCGGGGAGCTGTTTTTT; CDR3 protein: CASSPRQGFGELFF
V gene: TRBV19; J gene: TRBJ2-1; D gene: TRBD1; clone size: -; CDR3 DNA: TGTGCCAGTAGGGTGACAGGGCGCGAGAATGAGCAGTTCTTC; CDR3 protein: CASRVTGRENEQFF
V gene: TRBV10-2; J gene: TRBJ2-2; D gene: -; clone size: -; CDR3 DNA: TGCGCCAGCTGGCGGGGGCGGAACACCGGGGAGCTGTTTTTT; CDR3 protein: CASWRGRNTGELFF
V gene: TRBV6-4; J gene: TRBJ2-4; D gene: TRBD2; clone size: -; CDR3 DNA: TGTGCCAGCAGTGAAGCTAGCGGGGGAAACATTCAGTACTTC; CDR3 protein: CASSEASGGNIQYF
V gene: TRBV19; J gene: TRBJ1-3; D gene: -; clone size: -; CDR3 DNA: TGTGCCAGTACACTCTCTGGAAACACCATATATTTT; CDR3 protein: CASTLSGNTIYF
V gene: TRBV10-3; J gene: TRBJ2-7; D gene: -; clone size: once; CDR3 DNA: TGTGCCATCAGCGTGGACTATAGCTCCTACGAGCAGTACTTC; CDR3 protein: CAISVDYSSYEQYF
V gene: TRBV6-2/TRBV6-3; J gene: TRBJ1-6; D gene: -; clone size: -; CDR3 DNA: TGTGCCAGCAGTTACTCGACTCCCACGGGGAGTGACTCACCCCTCCACTTT; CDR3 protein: CASSYSTPTGSDSPLHF
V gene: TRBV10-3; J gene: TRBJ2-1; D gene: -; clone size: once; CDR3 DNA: TGTGCCATCAGAGAAGGGGTTGAAAATGAGCAGTTCTTC; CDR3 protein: CAIREGVENEQFF
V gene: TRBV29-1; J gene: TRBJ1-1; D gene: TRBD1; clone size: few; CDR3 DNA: TGCAGCGTTGAAGATCTTGGGACAGGAAACACTGAAGCTTTCTTT; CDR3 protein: CSVEDLGTGNTEAFF